What follows is one T cell receptor beta chain and its context. Germline assignment: CDR1 SGHTA and CDR2 FQGNSA. The CDR3 contains 16 residues. V lost 2 bases, J lost 4 bases, and 9 bases stayed unmatched. The data belong to a study of blood T cell repertoires in COVID-19. Study-wide context: Samples taken during acute and convalescent COVID-19 were collected in the United States, Italy and Spain. PBMCs, B-cell-depleted T cells, or T cells provided the cDNA or gDNA that made up the material.

Per the authors' pipeline: Scientists estimated how many nucleated cells there were by amplifying reference gene primers. Only in-frame clones appear in the TCRdb table, and some are missing; sequencing was by immunoSEQ multiplex PCR. The D gene and trimming were derived from the DNA, and the V and J assignments and clone size from that table. The table includes 90,000 to 120,000 clones, roughly nine tenths detected once. This receptor was taken from a man aged 40-49 years with active or convalescent COVID-19. The sequenced sample was peripheral blood. The V call is TRBV7-2, the J call TRBJ1-1; 8 bases are a match to TRBD1. CDR3 residues: CASSLTAQTGGTEAFF. The CDR3 DNA is TGTGCCAGCAGCTTAACGGCCCAAACAGGGGGCACTGAAGCTTTCTTT.